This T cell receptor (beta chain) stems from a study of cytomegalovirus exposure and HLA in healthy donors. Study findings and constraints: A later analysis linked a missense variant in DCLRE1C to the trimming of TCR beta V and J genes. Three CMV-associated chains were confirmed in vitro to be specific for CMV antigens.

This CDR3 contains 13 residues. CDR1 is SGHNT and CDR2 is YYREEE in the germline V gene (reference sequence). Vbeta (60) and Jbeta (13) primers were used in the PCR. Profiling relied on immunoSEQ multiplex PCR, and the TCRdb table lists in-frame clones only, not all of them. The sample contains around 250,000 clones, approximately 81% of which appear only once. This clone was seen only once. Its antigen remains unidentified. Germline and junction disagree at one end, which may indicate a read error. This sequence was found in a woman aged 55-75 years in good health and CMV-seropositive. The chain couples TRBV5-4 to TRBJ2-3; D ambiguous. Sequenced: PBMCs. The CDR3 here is CATSFSGTDTQYF. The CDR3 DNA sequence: TGTGCCACCAGCTTTTCGGGCACAGATACGCAGTATTTT.